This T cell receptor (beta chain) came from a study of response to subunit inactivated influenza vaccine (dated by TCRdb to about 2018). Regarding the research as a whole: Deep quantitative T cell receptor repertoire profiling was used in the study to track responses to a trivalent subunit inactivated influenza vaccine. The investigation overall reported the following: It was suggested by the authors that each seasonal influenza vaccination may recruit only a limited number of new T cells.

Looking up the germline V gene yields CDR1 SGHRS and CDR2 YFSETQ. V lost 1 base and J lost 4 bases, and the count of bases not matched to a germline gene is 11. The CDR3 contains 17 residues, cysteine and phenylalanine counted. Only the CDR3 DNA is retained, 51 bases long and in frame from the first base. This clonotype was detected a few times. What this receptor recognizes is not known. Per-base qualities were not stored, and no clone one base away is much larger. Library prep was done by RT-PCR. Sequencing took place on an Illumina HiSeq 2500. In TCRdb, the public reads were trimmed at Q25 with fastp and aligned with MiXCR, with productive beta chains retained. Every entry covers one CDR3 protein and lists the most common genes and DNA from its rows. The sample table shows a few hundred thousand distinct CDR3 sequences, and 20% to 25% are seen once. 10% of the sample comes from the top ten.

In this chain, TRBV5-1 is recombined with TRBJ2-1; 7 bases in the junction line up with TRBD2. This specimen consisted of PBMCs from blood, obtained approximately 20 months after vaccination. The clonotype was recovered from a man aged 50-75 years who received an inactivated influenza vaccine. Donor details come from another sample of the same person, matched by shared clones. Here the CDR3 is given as CASSLWASGGKYNEQFF. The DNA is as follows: TGCGCCAGCAGCTTGTGGGCTAGCGGAGGGAAATACAATGAGCAGTTCTTC.